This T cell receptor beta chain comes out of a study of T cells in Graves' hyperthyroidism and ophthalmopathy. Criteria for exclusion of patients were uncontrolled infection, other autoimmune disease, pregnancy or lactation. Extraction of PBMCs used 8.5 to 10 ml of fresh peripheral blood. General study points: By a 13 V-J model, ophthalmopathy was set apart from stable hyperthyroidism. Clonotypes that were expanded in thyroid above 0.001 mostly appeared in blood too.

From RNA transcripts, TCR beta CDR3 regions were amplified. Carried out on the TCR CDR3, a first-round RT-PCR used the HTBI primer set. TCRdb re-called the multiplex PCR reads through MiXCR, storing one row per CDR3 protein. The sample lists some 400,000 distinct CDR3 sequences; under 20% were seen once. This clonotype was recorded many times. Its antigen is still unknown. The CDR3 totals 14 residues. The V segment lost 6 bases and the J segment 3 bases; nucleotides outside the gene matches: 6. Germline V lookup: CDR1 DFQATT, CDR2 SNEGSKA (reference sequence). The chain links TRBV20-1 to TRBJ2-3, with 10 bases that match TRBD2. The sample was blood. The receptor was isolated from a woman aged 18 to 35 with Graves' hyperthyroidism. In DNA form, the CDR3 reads TGCAGTGCATCAAGAGCGGGGGGGACAGATACGCAGTATTTT. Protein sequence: CSASRAGGTDTQYF.